The 3 T cell receptor beta chains reported below all come from one sample, sequenced in a study of T cell clonality in common variable immunodeficiency. Sequenced by immunoSEQ multiplex PCR; TCRdb stores in-frame clones only, minus some. The sample lists 20,000 or so clones, none appearing once, the ten largest making up under 3%. For these receptors, no antigen is known. Findings and limits, study-wide: Fewer deletions and N-nucleotide insertions were reportedly seen in common variable immunodeficiency TCR beta sequences.

The sample consisted of peripheral blood mononuclear cells. All receptors derive from a human donor with common variable immunodeficiency.

This clone was observed a handful of times. The read comes to an end 3 residues before the CDR3 does, leaving the germline J gene to fill in the end. This chain connects TRBV7-9 to TRBJ2-1, with D perhaps matching TRBD1 (6 bases). The V end lost 6 bases, the J end lost 1 base, and 13 bases lay between the germline ends. The CDR3 is 15 residues long. Germline V gene lookup returns CDR1 SEHNR and CDR2 FQNEAQ (reference sequence). The CDR3 DNA, read in part, is TGTGCCAGCAGTTTAAGGGGGAAGTCCTACAATGAG. Protein: CASSLRGKSYNE. The whole CDR3 sequence is CASSLRGKSYNEQFF.

The sample holds many counts of this clone. With the read ending 3 residues before the CDR3 end, the germline J gene is used to fill in that end. The rearrangement uses TRBV7-9 and TRBJ2-2; 8 nucleotides align to TRBD1. J was trimmed by 2 bases and V by 5 bases; bases with no gene match: 4. This CDR3 has 15 residues. Germline CDR1 and CDR2: SEHNR and FQNEAQ (reference sequence). Partial CDR3 DNA: TGTGCCAGCAGCCCGACAGGGGTCAACACCGGGGAG. Translating gives CASSPTGVNTGE. The full CDR3 reads CASSPTGVNTGELFF.

This clone occurred many times. Sequencing ends 3 residues short of the CDR3 end; the germline J gene provides the rest. The V call is TRBV30, the J call TRBJ2-3, with 10 bases matching TRBD2. The length of the CDR3 is 15 residues. The germline CDR1 and CDR2 sequences are GTSNPN and SVGIG (reference sequence). The V gene end was trimmed by 2 bases and the J gene end by 1 base; junction bases not matched to a gene: 3. The CDR3 DNA, read in part, is TGTGCCTGGAGTATAGCGGGGGGCGGCACAGATACG. Amino acids: CAWSIAGGGTDT. The full CDR3 protein reads CAWSIAGGGTDTQYF.